This T cell receptor beta chain was sequenced in a study of blood T cells in healthy people across ages. Whole-study findings and limits: The study found more naive CD4+ cells and higher diversity in long-lived than aged donors. Age advanced and TCR beta diversity per million T cells fell, roughly linearly. Across samples, TCR beta diversity tracked strongly with naive T cell percentage.

Regarding this clonotype: Its antigen is currently unknown.

With a J-beta primer mix and a sample-barcoded 5' primer, a second PCR ran 7 to 11 cycles. TCRdb fed the 5' RACE reads into MiXCR, producing one record per CDR3 protein. The table includes some 900,000 distinct CDR3 sequences, around 48% detected once. The ends were cut back, 0 bases at V and 7 bases at J, with 8 bases in the middle. In germline, CDR1 is SGHRS, CDR2 YFSETQ. The CDR3 covers 12 residues. Sequencing was performed on blood. This receptor was identified in a man younger than 45 in good health. The chain is built from TRBV5-1 and TRBJ2-7, with unresolved D. Here the CDR3 DNA reads TGCGCCAGCAGCTTGGGTGAGAGGGAGCAGTACTTC. It is translated as CASSLGEREQYF.